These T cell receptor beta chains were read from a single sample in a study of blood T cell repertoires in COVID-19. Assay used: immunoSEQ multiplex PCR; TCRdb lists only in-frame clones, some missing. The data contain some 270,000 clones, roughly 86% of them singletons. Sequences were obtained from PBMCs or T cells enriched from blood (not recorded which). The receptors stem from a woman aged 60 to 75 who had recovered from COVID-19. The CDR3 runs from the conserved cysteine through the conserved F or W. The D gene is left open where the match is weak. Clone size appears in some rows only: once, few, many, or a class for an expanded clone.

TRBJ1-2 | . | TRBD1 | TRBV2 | TGTGCCAGCAGTCGATTTGGACAGGGAATGAGAGCTAACTATGGCTACACCTTC | CASSRFGQGMRANYGYTF
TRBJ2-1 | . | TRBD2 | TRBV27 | TGTGCCAGCAGTTTAGTTGGCGTTGCTAGCGGACGAGGAGAGCAGTTCTTC | CASSLVGVASGRGEQFF
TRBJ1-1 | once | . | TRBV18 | TGTGCCAGCTCGACAGGTTTGAACACTGAAGCTTTCTTT | CASSTGLNTEAFF
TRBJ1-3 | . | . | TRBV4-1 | TGCGCCAGCAGCCAAGCATCGGTCTCTGGAAACACCATATATTTT | CASSQASVSGNTIYF
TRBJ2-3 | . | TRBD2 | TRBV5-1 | TGCGCCAGCAGCCCGGGGACTAGCGGGAGATCCACAGATACGCAGTATTTT | CASSPGTSGRSTDTQYF
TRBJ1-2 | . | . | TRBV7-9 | TGTGCCAGCAGCTTTTATACTGGAGGGGAGGATGGCTACACCTTC | CASSFYTGGEDGYTF
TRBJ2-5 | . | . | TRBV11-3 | TGTGCCAGCAGCTTTAGCCGCAGCGGGTCCCAGTACTTC | CASSFSRSGSQYF
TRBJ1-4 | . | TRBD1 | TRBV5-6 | TGTGCCAGCAGGAGACAGGGGCTCAATGAAAAACTGTTTTTT | CASRRQGLNEKLFF
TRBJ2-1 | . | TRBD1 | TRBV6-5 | TGTGCCAGCAGGATACAGGGGGCGGCCTACAATGAGCAGTTCTTC | CASRIQGAAYNEQFF
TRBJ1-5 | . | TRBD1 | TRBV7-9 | TGTGCCAGCAGCTTCGGACAGGGGGCCAATCAGCCCCAGCATTTT | CASSFGQGANQPQHF
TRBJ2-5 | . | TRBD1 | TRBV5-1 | TGCGCCAGCAGCTGGTTTGGACAGGTACAAGAGACCCAGTACTTC | CASSWFGQVQETQYF
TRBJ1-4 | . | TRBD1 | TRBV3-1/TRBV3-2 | TGTGCCAGCAGCCAATGGGGGACAGGGGATGAAAAACTGTTTTTT | CASSQWGTGDEKLFF
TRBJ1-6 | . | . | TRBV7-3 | TGTGCCAGCAGCCCGGGGGGCTCACCCCTCCACTTT | CASSPGGSPLHF
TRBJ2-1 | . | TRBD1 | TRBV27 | TGTGCCAGCAGTTTGGCAGGGGGCCGTGACTCCTACTACAATGAGCAGTTCTTC | CASSLAGGRDSYYNEQFF
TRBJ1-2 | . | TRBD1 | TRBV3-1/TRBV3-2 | TGTGCCAGCAGCCAAGCGGGACAGGGGAGCTATGGCTACACCTTC | CASSQAGQGSYGYTF
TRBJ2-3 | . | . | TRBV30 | TGTGCCTGGAGTGCCGCTCTAGTGGATACGCAGTATTTT | CAWSAALVDTQYF
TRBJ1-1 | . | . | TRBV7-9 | TGTGCCAGCAGCTACGGGGGGAACACTGAAGCTTTCTTT | CASSYGGNTEAFF
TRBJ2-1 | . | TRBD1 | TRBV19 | TGTGCCAGTACGACCGGACAGGGGTACTACAATGAGCAGTTCTTC | CASTTGQGYYNEQFF
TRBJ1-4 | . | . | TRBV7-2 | TGTGCCAGCAGGGCGGCGGGGGCGCGGGATGAAAAACTGTTTTTT | CASRAAGARDEKLFF
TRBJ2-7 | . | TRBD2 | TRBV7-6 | TGTGCCAGCAGCTTAGCAAGCGGGGGCTCCTACGAGCAGTACTTC | CASSLASGGSYEQYF
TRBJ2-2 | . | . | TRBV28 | TGTGCCAGCAGTTTCGCACAGCTTAGGGGGGAGCTGTTTTTT | CASSFAQLRGELFF
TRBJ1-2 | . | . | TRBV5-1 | TGCGCCAGCAGCTTGACAGTCCTTGAAGGCTACACCTTC | CASSLTVLEGYTF
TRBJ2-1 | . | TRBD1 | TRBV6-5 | TGTGCCAGCAGTAGACAGGGGGGAAGAAACAATGAGCAGTTCTTC | CASSRQGGRNNEQFF
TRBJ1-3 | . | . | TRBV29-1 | TGCAGCGTTGAAGGGGGCTATGGAAACACCATATATTTT | CSVEGGYGNTIYF
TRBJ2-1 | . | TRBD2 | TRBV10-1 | TGCGCCACAAGTCCGGGGGGACTAAACTCCTACAATGAGCAGTTCTTC | CATSPGGLNSYNEQFF
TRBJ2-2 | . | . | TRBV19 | TGTGCCAGTAGACCTCCGGGGACACTTGGGACCGGGGAGCTGTTTTTT | CASRPPGTLGTGELFF
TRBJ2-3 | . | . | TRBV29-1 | TGCAGCGTTGATTATACTAGTCAGCGGGCCACGAGGGCGCAGTATTTT | CSVDYTSQRATRAQYF
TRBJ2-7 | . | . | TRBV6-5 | TGTGCCAGCAGGGCAACCTACGAGCAGTACTTC | CASRATYEQYF
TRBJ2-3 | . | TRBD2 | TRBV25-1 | TGTGCCAGCAGTGAAGGACTAGCGGGGACGAAGTCGGATACGCAGTATTTT | CASSEGLAGTKSDTQYF
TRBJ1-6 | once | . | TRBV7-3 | TGTGCCAGCAGCTTGAGGAATGAAAATTCACCCCTCCACTTT | CASSLRNENSPLHF
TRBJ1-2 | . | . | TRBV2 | TGTGCCAGCAGTGAAAATCGGGCAGGGGATTGGTATGGCTACACCTTC | CASSENRAGDWYGYTF
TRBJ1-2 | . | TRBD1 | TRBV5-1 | TGCGCCAGCAGCTTGGGAGGGGGCCCGGGACAGGGCCCAGGCTACACCTTC | CASSLGGGPGQGPGYTF
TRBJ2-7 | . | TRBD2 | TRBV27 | TGTGCCAGCAGTATCCTAGCGGGAGGAACATACGAGCAGTACTTC | CASSILAGGTYEQYF
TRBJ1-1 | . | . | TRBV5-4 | TGTGCCAGCAGCTTTCAGGGGAAGAACACTGAAGCTTTCTTT | CASSFQGKNTEAFF
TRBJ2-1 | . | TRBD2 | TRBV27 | TGTGCCAGCAGTTTATCCGCGGGGGGTGAGCAGTTCTTC | CASSLSAGGEQFF
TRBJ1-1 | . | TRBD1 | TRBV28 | TGTGCCATCAAACTTGCCACACAGGGGTCCACTGAAGCTTTCTTT | CAIKLATQGSTEAFF
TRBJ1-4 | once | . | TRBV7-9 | TGTGCCAGCAGCGAGGGAACCTTTGGAGAAAAACTGTTTTTT | CASSEGTFGEKLFF
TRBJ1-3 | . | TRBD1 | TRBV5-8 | TGTGCCAGCAGCGCACAGGGGTCCGGAAACACCATATATTTT | CASSAQGSGNTIYF
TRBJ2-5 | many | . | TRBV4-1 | TGCGCCAGCAGCCAATCCACTTTCAGGAACCAAGAGACCCAGTACTTC | CASSQSTFRNQETQYF
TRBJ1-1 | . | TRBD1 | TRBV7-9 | TGTGCCAGCAGCTTAGGGACAGGGAGGAACACTGAAGCTTTCTTT | CASSLGTGRNTEAFF
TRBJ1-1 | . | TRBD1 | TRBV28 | TGTGCCAGCAGGAACGGACAGGGGGCGGGTGAAGCTTTCTTT | CASRNGQGAGEAFF
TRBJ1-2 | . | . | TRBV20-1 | TGCAGTGCTAGAGAGGCCTATGGCTACACCTTC | CSAREAYGYTF
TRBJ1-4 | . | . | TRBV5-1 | TGCGCCAGCACGACAGGACATAGAGAGGAAAAACTGTTTTTT | CASTTGHREEKLFF
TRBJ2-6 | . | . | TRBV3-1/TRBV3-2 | TGTGCCAGCAGCCAAGCAGCGGTTGGGGCCAACGTCCTGACTTTC | CASSQAAVGANVLTF
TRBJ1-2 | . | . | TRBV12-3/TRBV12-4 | TGTGCCAGCAGTTTTATCCGGAACTATGGCTACACCTTC | CASSFIRNYGYTF
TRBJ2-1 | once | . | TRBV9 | TGTGCCAGCAGCCCCGGCGTCGCGGGTGAGCAGTTCTTC | CASSPGVAGEQFF
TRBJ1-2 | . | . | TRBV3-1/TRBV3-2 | TGTGCCAGCAGCCAAGATTGGGGCATCTATGGCTACACCTTC | CASSQDWGIYGYTF
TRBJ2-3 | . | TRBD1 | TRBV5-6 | TGTGCCAGCAGACGGGACAGCAGGGGAGATACGCAGTATTTT | CASRRDSRGDTQYF